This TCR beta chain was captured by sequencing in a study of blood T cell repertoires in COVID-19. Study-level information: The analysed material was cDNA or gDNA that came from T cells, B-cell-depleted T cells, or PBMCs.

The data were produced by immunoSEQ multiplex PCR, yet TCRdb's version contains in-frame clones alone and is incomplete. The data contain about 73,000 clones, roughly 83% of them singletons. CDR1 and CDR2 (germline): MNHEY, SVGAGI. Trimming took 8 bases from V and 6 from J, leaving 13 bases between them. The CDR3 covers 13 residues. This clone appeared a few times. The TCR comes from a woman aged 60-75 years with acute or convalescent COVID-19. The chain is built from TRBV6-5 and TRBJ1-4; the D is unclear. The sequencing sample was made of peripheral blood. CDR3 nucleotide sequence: TGTGCCAGCCGAGACAATTTCTATGAAAAACTGTTTTTT. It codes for CASRDNFYEKLFF.